The 2 T cell receptor beta chains given below trace back to one sample, sequenced in a study of T cell repertoires in cytomegalovirus infection. A single record per CDR3 protein comes from TCRdb applying MiXCR to the reads. Of around 450,000 distinct CDR3 sequences listed, 30% to 40% are singletons. The specimen sequenced was PBMCs. The receptors were gathered from a human donor in good health (CMV status not recorded). Some clones in this sample may be carry-over from other donors' samples.

Ten or more counts support this clonotype. The gene calls are TRBV12-3 or TRBV12-4 and TRBJ1-1; 11 nucleotides line up with TRBD1. J was trimmed by 4 bases and V by 6 bases; bases with no gene match: 4. This CDR3 spans 14 amino acids. CDR3 amino acids: CASSRTGGGTEAFF. The CDR3 nucleotides are TGTGCCAGCAGCCGGACAGGGGGCGGCACTGAAGCTTTCTTT.

For this clonotype: At one of its ends the junction is not consistent with the germline gene, which may arise from a read error. This rearrangement joins TRBV7-9 to TRBJ1-6; D gene unclear. CDR1 SEHNR and CDR2 FQNEAQ come from the germline V gene (reference sequence). This CDR3 comprises 15 residues. CDR3 protein: CDSSLGPAANSPLHF. CDR3 nucleotides: TGTGACAGCAGCTTAGGGCCCGCTGCAAATTCACCCCTCCACTTT.